This TCR beta chain was identified in a study of T cells in localized non-small cell lung cancer. Germline CDR1 MNHNS, CDR2 SASEGT. Trimming removed 1 base at V and 7 bases at J, with 4 bases between. The CDR3 contains 11 residues. This table comes from immunoSEQ multiplex PCR, and its TCRdb copy is limited to in-frame clones, with some not included. Of roughly 30,000 clones in the sample, around 90% were seen once. This clone showed up just once. This clonotype originated in a woman aged 40 to 75 with stage III lung adenocarcinoma. The material sequenced was peripheral blood mononuclear cells, taken before any cancer treatment. V gene TRBV6-1 combines with J gene TRBJ1-2; D gene ambiguous. CDR3 in amino acids: CASSEGFGYTF. The DNA for the CDR3 is TGTGCCAGCAGTGAAGGTTTTGGCTACACCTTC.